A single sample gave rise to the 27 T cell receptor beta chains below, sequenced in a study of EBV T-cell therapy then PD-1 blockade in nasopharyngeal carcinoma. Data came from immunoSEQ multiplex PCR; TCRdb stores just in-frame clones and leaves some out. Of 15,000 to 20,000 clones in the sample, approximately 88% were seen once. Treatment defined: AdE1-LMPpoly-expanded autologous EBV-specific T-cell therapy followed by anti-PD-1 nivolumab. Their cognate antigens are unknown. The sample was CD8+ T cells from blood, taken at day 0 from a patient whose treatment included autologous EBV-specific T cells and nivolumab. These TCRs come from a middle-aged man with nasopharyngeal carcinoma.

With respect to this clone: Other DNA sequences within the sample encode an identical CDR3. V is TRBV5-1 and J is TRBJ1-1; 11 bases map to TRBD1. The ends lost 3 bases at V and 5 bases at J; junction bases unmatched: 3. This CDR3 comprises 14 residues. Per the germline V gene, CDR1 is SGHRS and CDR2 is YFSETQ. CDR3 protein: CASSWTGGRTEAFF. The CDR3 coding sequence is TGCGCCAGCAGCTGGACAGGGGGCAGGACTGAAGCTTTCTTT.

V usage is TRBV6-1 and J usage is TRBJ1-2; D is uncertain. Germline V gene sequence: CDR1 MNHNS, CDR2 SASEGT. Trimming stripped 6 bases from V and 4 bases from J, with 15 bases between. The CDR3 totals 14 residues. The CDR3: CASSDSRIGYGYTF. The CDR3 DNA sequence: TGTGCCAGCAGCGATTCCAGGATTGGCTATGGCTACACCTTC.

This chain connects TRBV6-2 or TRBV6-3 to TRBJ2-3; D may be TRBD2 (5 bases). This CDR3 contains 13 residues. Germline CDR1 MNHEY, CDR2 SVGEGT. The V gene lost 6 bases and the J gene lost 2 bases, with 9 bases spanning the gap. CDR3 sequence: CASSRTDTDTQYF. CDR3 sequence (DNA): TGTGCCAGCAGCCGGACTGACACAGATACGCAGTATTTT.

The J gene is TRBJ2-1, the V gene TRBV4-3; D is ambiguous. The V gene's germline CDR1 is LGHNA and CDR2 YSLEER. The CDR3 runs 15 residues. Trimming removed 1 base from V and 4 bases from J, with 11 bases in between. As DNA, the CDR3 is TGCGCCAGCAGCCAAGTTACTACTTCTTACAATGAGCAGTTCTTC. Translated, it gives CASSQVTTSYNEQFF.

CDR3 residues: CATSDMGQRETQYF. The CDR3 DNA follows: TGTGCCACCAGTGATATGGGACAGAGAGAGACCCAGTACTTC. The rearrangement uses TRBV24-1 and TRBJ2-5; TRBD1 matches 7 bases. V lost 3 bases and J lost 4; bases outside the gene matches: 4. Germline V lookup: CDR1 KGHDR, CDR2 SFDVKD. The CDR3 has 14 residues.

V and J are TRBV7-9 and TRBJ2-1; 7 positions agree with TRBD2. CDR1 is SEHNR, CDR2 FQNEAQ, per germline (reference sequence). V shed 5 bases and J 2 bases; nucleotides not matched to a gene: 9. The CDR3 length is 16 residues. CDR3: CASSPRAGRAYNEQFF. The CDR3 DNA sequence: TGTGCCAGCAGCCCCAGGGCAGGGAGGGCCTACAATGAGCAGTTCTTC.

This clone was recorded a few times. This chain connects TRBV5-4 to TRBJ1-2, with D possibly TRBD1 on 5 matching bases. Germline V gene sequence: CDR1 SGHNT, CDR2 YYREEE (reference sequence). CDR3 length equals 16 residues. Trimming took off 4 bases at V and 2 bases at J, with 18 bases between the two ends. The CDR3 sequence is CASSDGPGAPNYGYTF. The CDR3 DNA follows: TGTGCCAGCAGCGACGGGCCCGGGGCCCCCAACTATGGCTACACCTTC.

The chain joins TRBV4-3 to TRBJ2-4; tentatively, D is TRBD1 (5 bases). Germline V lookup: CDR1 LGHNA, CDR2 YSLEER. CDR3 length equals 17 residues. Trimming took 2 bases from V and 0 from J, leaving 14 bases between them. The CDR3 nucleotides are TGCGCCAGCAGCCAACGTCCAGGGCGAGGAGCCAAAAACATTCAGTACTTC. As protein: CASSQRPGRGAKNIQYF.

This clone was found a few times. This sequence joins TRBV4-2 and TRBJ2-3; 8 bases fit TRBD1. This CDR3 is 17 amino acids long. Germline trimming cut 1 base from V and 1 base from J; bases unmatched to any gene: 7. Per the germline V gene, CDR1 is LGHNA and CDR2 is YNFKEQ. DNA for the CDR3: TGTGCCAGCAGCCAAGGGATACCGGGACAGGGCACAGATACGCAGTATTTT. Translation gives CASSQGIPGQGTDTQYF.

In its sample, this clone ranks as medium-sized (0.01 to 0.1%). The V call is TRBV27, the J call TRBJ1-1; D gene unclear. The V end lost 5 bases, the J end lost 1 base, and 5 bases lay between the germline ends. CDR1 is MNHEY, CDR2 SMNVEV, per germline (reference sequence). This CDR3 contains 12 residues. In DNA, the CDR3 is TGTGCCAGCAGTCCCCGGAACACTGAAGCTTTCTTT. Translating gives CASSPRNTEAFF.

The CDR3 here is CASSQERFNEKLFF. CDR3 in DNA: TGCGCCAGCAGCCAAGAGAGATTCAATGAAAAACTGTTTTTT. V usage is TRBV4-3 and J usage is TRBJ1-4; D is uncertain. V gave up 0 bases and J gave up 5 bases, with 7 bases separating them. The CDR3 covers 14 residues. CDR1 is LGHNA and CDR2 is YSLEER in the germline V gene.

The chain is built from TRBV7-9 and TRBJ2-7; D possibly corresponds to TRBD1 (6 bases). The length of the CDR3 is 18 residues. Trimming cost V 4 bases and J 0 bases, with 22 bases left between them. CDR1 and CDR2 (germline): SEHNR, FQNEAQ (reference sequence). Here the CDR3 DNA reads TGTGCCAGCAGCTCAACGGACAAGGGGGAGAAGGTCTCCTACGAGCAGTACTTC. Residues: CASSSTDKGEKVSYEQYF. Filled out from reference TRBV7-9 and TRBJ2-7, the complete variable domain reads DTGVSQNPRHKITKRGQNVTFRCDPISEHNRLYWYRQTLGQGPEFLTYFQNEAQLEKSRLLSDRFSAERPKGSFSTLEIQRTEQGDSAMYLCASSSTDKGEKVSYEQYFGPGTRLTVT.

The chain is built from TRBV6-4 and TRBJ2-5; perhaps D is TRBD1 or TRBD2 (5 bases each). Germline V gene lookup returns CDR1 MRHNA and CDR2 SNTAGT. The CDR3 has 15 residues. V was cut by 0 bases and J by 1 base, with 9 bases left in between. CDR3 protein: CASSDSPGAQETQYF. The CDR3, as DNA: TGTGCCAGCAGTGACTCGCCCGGGGCCCAAGAGACCCAGTACTTC.

The chain uses TRBV15 and TRBJ2-6; TRBD1 matches 11 bases. The CDR3 extends over 17 amino acids. Germline V gene lookup returns CDR1 LNHNV and CDR2 YYDKDF (reference sequence). Trimming took 0 bases from V and 2 from J; bases not matched to a gene: 0. CDR3 protein: CATSREGQGAGANVLTF. CDR3 DNA: TGTGCCACCAGCAGAGAGGGACAGGGGGCTGGGGCCAACGTCCTGACTTTC.

The V and J genes are TRBV27 and TRBJ2-2; no clear D. Trimming shortened V by 4 bases and J by 6 bases, and 9 bases separated the two germline ends. The CDR3 has 13 amino acids. Germline lookup yields CDR1 MNHEY and CDR2 SMNVEV (reference sequence). This CDR3 is CASSWRYAGELFF. The CDR3 DNA is TGTGCCAGCAGTTGGCGTTACGCCGGGGAGCTGTTTTTT.

This clone was found a few times. The genes are TRBV7-6 and TRBJ2-1; TRBD2 matches at 10 bases. Germline loops: CDR1 SGHVS, CDR2 FNYEAQ. With V trimmed by 0 bases and J by 0 bases, 8 bases remained unmatched. CDR3 size: 19 residues. The CDR3 loop is CASSLATGLAESSYNEQFF. CDR3 sequence (DNA): TGTGCCAGCAGCTTAGCTACTGGACTAGCGGAGAGCTCCTACAATGAGCAGTTCTTC.

This chain joins TRBV20-1 and TRBJ2-5; D is perhaps TRBD1 or TRBD2 (5 bases each). V was clipped by 4 bases and J by 5 bases, with 8 bases between them. The length of the CDR3 is 11 residues. CDR1 DFQATT and CDR2 SNEGSKA come from the germline V gene (reference sequence). CDR3 protein: CSAIWGETQYF. Written as DNA, the CDR3 is TGCAGTGCTATATGGGGGGAGACCCAGTACTTC.

The genes are TRBV4-1 and TRBJ2-3; D is undetermined. CDR1 is MGHRA, CDR2 YSYEKL, per germline. Trimming took 1 base from V and 5 from J, leaving 7 bases between them. The CDR3 is 13 residues long. The CDR3 region has the DNA TGCGCCAGCAGCCAAGCCTCCGGAGATACGCAGTATTTT. Translated: CASSQASGDTQYF.

The chain has TRBV2 and TRBJ2-4; D is unresolved. This CDR3 has 21 residues. Trimming took 6 bases from V and 0 from J, leaving 30 bases between them. CDR1 and CDR2 (germline): SNHLY, FYNNEI. This CDR3 reads CASSRALSNPKTTLAKNIQYF. DNA of the CDR3: TGTGCCAGCAGCCGGGCCCTATCTAACCCTAAAACCACTTTAGCCAAAAACATTCAGTACTTC.

This clone has just one count. The genes are TRBV6-2 or TRBV6-3 and TRBJ1-6; D may be TRBD1 (5 bases). In germline, CDR1 is MNHEY, CDR2 SVGEGT. Trimming left V 6 bases short and J 5 bases short, with 11 bases between. The CDR3 length is 14 residues. Written as DNA, the CDR3 is TGTGCCAGCAGCTTGGGACGGGATAATTCACCCCTCCACTTT. Its translation: CASSLGRDNSPLHF.

The chain is built from TRBV13 and TRBJ2-4, with D uncertain. Germline lookup yields CDR1 PRHDT and CDR2 FYEKMQ (reference sequence). Trimming removed 4 bases from V and 10 bases from J, with 11 bases in between. CDR3 length: 12 residues. The DNA of the CDR3 is TGTGCCAGCAGCTCGGATAGTCTTATTCAGTACTTC. As protein: CASSSDSLIQYF.

The J gene is TRBJ1-3, the V gene TRBV7-7, with D unclear. The germline V gene has CDR1 SSHAT and CDR2 FNYEAQ (reference sequence). The CDR3 extends over 18 amino acids. Trimming removed 1 base at V and 0 bases at J, with 16 bases between. CDR3 nucleotides: TGTGCCAGCAGCTTAGTCTTAGGACGAATTAGCTCTGGAAACACCATATATTTT. Translation gives CASSLVLGRISSGNTIYF. The full variable domain, its missing parts supplied by reference TRBV7-7 and TRBJ1-3, is GAGVSQSPRYKVTKRGQDVTLRCDPISSHATLYWYQQALGQGPEFLTYFNYEAQPDKSGLPSDRFSAERPEGSISTLTIQRTEQRDSAMYRCASSLVLGRISSGNTIYFGEGSWLTVV.

The chain uses TRBV11-3 and TRBJ1-2, with TRBD1 matching 8 bases. V dropped 3 bases and J dropped 5; count of bases not matched to a gene: 20. CDR1 and CDR2 from the germline V gene are SGHNT and YENEEA. This CDR3 contains 19 residues. The CDR3 protein is CASSFNFTGGSASRYGYTF. The DNA for the CDR3 is TGTGCCAGCAGCTTTAATTTCACAGGGGGTTCCGCCTCGAGGTATGGCTACACCTTC.

V usage is TRBV5-1 and J usage is TRBJ1-2; weak D call: TRBD1 (6 bases). The CDR3 spans 15 residues. With 4 bases removed from V and 8 bases from J, the gap between germline ends came to 21 bases. CDR1 and CDR2 (germline): SGHRS, YFSETQ. The CDR3 sequence: CASSPRTAPGVGYTF. The DNA for the CDR3 is TGCGCCAGCAGCCCACGGACAGCCCCAGGGGTAGGCTACACCTTC. Full variable domain (outside the CDR3, taken from reference TRBV5-1 and TRBJ1-2): KAGVTQTPRYLIKTRGQQVTLSCSPISGHRSVSWYQQTPGQGLQFLFEYFSETQRNKGNFPGRFSGRQFSNSRSEMNVSTLELGDSALYLCASSPRTAPGVGYTFGSGTRLTVV.

The V call is TRBV5-6, the J call TRBJ2-1; maybe TRBD1 (6 bases). V shed 2 bases and J shed 8 bases, with 14 bases lying between them. The germline CDR1 and CDR2 sequences are SGHDT and YYEEEE. The CDR3 runs 14 residues. CDR3 region: CASSFLSGDHEQFF. The CDR3 coding sequence is TGTGCCAGCAGCTTCCTTTCAGGGGACCATGAGCAGTTCTTC.

The chain employs TRBV9 and TRBJ1-2, with a possible D match to TRBD1 (5 bases). From germline, CDR1 is SGDLS and CDR2 YYNGEE. The CDR3 is 14 amino acids. Trimming left V 3 bases short and J 5 bases short, with 14 bases between. CDR3 nucleotide sequence: TGTGCCAGCAGCGCGGAGGGGACGGGGTATGGCTACACCTTC. Residues: CASSAEGTGYGYTF.

The V and J genes are TRBV6-5 and TRBJ1-1, with 9 bases fitting TRBD1. The CDR3 totals 14 residues. Germline trimming cut 2 bases from V and 5 bases from J; bases unmatched to any gene: 3. CDR1 and CDR2 from the germline V gene are MNHEY and SVGAGI. CDR3 sequence reads: CASSYGTGFTEAFF. CDR3 DNA: TGTGCCAGCAGTTACGGGACAGGGTTTACTGAAGCTTTCTTT.